The rows below give T cell receptor beta chains drawn from one sample of a study of human T cells and chemical hapten exposure. MiXCR, run by TCRdb on the RACE reads, gives a single entry per CDR3 protein. The sample contains 300,000 to 450,000 distinct CDR3 sequences, roughly 5.3% of which appear only once. The source was whole blood, collected in connection with sensitization to the hapten diphenylcyclopropenone (DPC). The receptors derive from a woman between 45 and 60 years old with alopecia areata. Some clones in this sample may be carry-over from other donors' samples. CDR3s leave out the opening cysteine and the closing phenylalanine or tryptophan. Some rows mark clone size as missing; the rest say once, few, many or name a class of expanded clone.

TRBV12-5	many	14	TRBJ1-5	ASGLVGTGSNQPQH
TRBV5-1	-	14	TRBJ2-1	ASSLTSSISYNEQF
TRBV5-1	few	11	TRBJ1-6	ASSPQRNSPLH
TRBV14	many	12	TRBJ2-2	ASSQERYTGELF
TRBV7-9	few	15	TRBJ2-1	ASSLARIAGSDNEQF
TRBV18	many	12	TRBJ1-4	ASSPPGSGEKLF
TRBV6-5	-	13	TRBJ1-4	ASSYGQGGREKLF
TRBV27	many	11	TRBJ2-4	ASSRDRQNIQY
TRBV12-3/TRBV12-4	many	12	TRBJ2-7	ASSPNLRGYEQY
TRBV12-3/TRBV12-4	many	11	TRBJ2-4	ASSIKSAAVQY
TRBV29-1	many	8	TRBJ2-1	SGLVNEQF